A selection of T cell receptor beta chains follows, all from one sample in a study of OX40 agonist ivuxolimab in advanced cancers. The table came from immunoSEQ multiplex PCR; TCRdb's copy has only in-frame clones and leaves some out. The sample carries 80,000 to 95,000 clones, roughly 90% recorded once. Sequences were derived from CD4+ or CD8+ T cells sorted from blood, sampled in a trial of the OX40 agonist ivuxolimab. The source of these receptors is an adult with an advanced solid tumor such as melanoma, head and neck, liver or kidney cancer. Both conserved end residues are part of each CDR3. A D gene is named only where the DNA matches it firmly. Where a row states a size, it is once, few, many or the class of an expanded clone; other rows omit it.

D gene	V gene	clone size	J gene	CDR3 DNA	CDR3 protein
TRBD1	TRBV7-9	-	TRBJ2-3	TGTGCCAGCAGGGGGGACAGAGGAACAGATACGCAGTATTTT	CASRGDRGTDTQYF
-	TRBV5-8	-	TRBJ1-2	TGTGCCAGCAGCTTTTTTCCAACTAACTATGGCTACACCTTC	CASSFFPTNYGYTF
-	TRBV6-1	-	TRBJ1-5	TGTGCCAGTCTAGGGGATCAGCCCCAGCATTTT	CASLGDQPQHF
TRBD1	TRBV9	-	TRBJ2-1	TGTGCCAGCAGCGTACAGACAGGGTCTGAGCAGTTCTTC	CASSVQTGSEQFF
-	TRBV6-5	once	TRBJ2-3	TGTGCCAGCAGTCTCCAGGGTAATAGAGTTGATACGCAGTATTTT	CASSLQGNRVDTQYF
-	TRBV6-1	-	TRBJ1-1	TGTGCCAGCAGTGAGGGGGAATGGAGCACTGAAGCTTTCTTT	CASSEGEWSTEAFF
TRBD1	TRBV11-2	-	TRBJ1-2	TGTGCCAGCAGCCTGGTACCCACGGGACAGGGTAGTTATGGCTACACCTTC	CASSLVPTGQGSYGYTF
TRBD1	TRBV19	-	TRBJ2-7	TGTGCCAGTAGTACACGACTATACGGACAGGAGACCTACGAGCAGTACTTC	CASSTRLYGQETYEQYF
-	TRBV5-1	few	TRBJ1-6	TGCGCCAGCAGCCAAAGACAGGATAATAATTCACCCCTCCACTTT	CASSQRQDNNSPLHF
-	TRBV11-2	-	TRBJ1-2	TGTGCCAGCAGCCGTGACAGCCACTATGGCTACACCTTC	CASSRDSHYGYTF
-	TRBV6-6	-	TRBJ2-7	TGTGCCAGCAGTAGAAGCGGTGGACAGCCTTACGAGCAGTACTTC	CASSRSGGQPYEQYF
-	TRBV10-3	-	TRBJ2-7	TGTGCCATCAGTGAGTCGTCAGCCCAGGTAGGCTACGAGCAGTACTTC	CAISESSAQVGYEQYF
-	TRBV7-2	-	TRBJ1-3	TGTGCCAGCAGCCCGACAAGCTCTGGAAACACCATATATTTT	CASSPTSSGNTIYF
-	TRBV5-1	-	TRBJ1-5	TGCGCCAGCAGCGTAGGACAAGACAATCAGCCCCAGCATTTT	CASSVGQDNQPQHF
-	TRBV19	once	TRBJ2-1	TGTGCCAGTAGTATAGATCCGGGCTACGAGCAGTTCTTC	CASSIDPGYEQFF
TRBD1	TRBV9	-	TRBJ1-2	TGTGCCAGCAGCACCAACAGGGGGCCGGTCTATGGCTACACCTTC	CASSTNRGPVYGYTF
TRBD2	TRBV19	-	TRBJ2-1	TGTGCCAGTACCCCTAGCGGGGGGGCTTACAATGAGCAGTTCTTC	CASTPSGGAYNEQFF
TRBD2	TRBV29-1	-	TRBJ2-2	TGCACGGGTGGGGAGGGTAGTGCGGAGCTGTTTTTT	CTGGEGSAELFF
-	TRBV29-1	once	TRBJ2-7	TGCAGCGTTGAAGTACTAAACTACGAGCAGTACTTC	CSVEVLNYEQYF
-	TRBV19	few	TRBJ1-2	TGTGCCAGTAGTACCCGGACACGGCGTGCTAACTATGGCTACACCTTC	CASSTRTRRANYGYTF
-	TRBV19	few	TRBJ1-5	TGTGCCAGTTTATACAGCCCTGATAGCAATCAGCCCCAGCATTTT	CASLYSPDSNQPQHF
-	TRBV7-9	-	TRBJ1-2	TGTGCCAGCAGCTTAGTGCGGGGGGCGGATGGCTACACCTTC	CASSLVRGADGYTF
TRBD1	TRBV5-4	few	TRBJ1-2	TGTGCCAGCAGCTTAAGGGGGCAGGACTATGGCTACACCTTC	CASSLRGQDYGYTF
-	TRBV12-2	-	TRBJ1-6	TGTGCAAGTCGCTTAGGGAAGGACCCCTTACAAAATAATTCACCCCTCCACTTT	CASRLGKDPLQNNSPLHF
-	TRBV29-1	-	TRBJ2-7	TGCAGCGTTGAGGACAACTACGAGCAGTACTTC	CSVEDNYEQYF
TRBD2	TRBV7-2	-	TRBJ2-3	TGTGCCAGCAGCTTAGTACCCCCAGCGGGGGTGAGCACAGATACGCAGTATTTT	CASSLVPPAGVSTDTQYF
-	TRBV9	-	TRBJ1-1	TGTGCCAGCAGCGGCCGTGGGGCCCACACTGAAGCTTTCTTT	CASSGRGAHTEAFF
-	TRBV6-1	-	TRBJ1-2	TGTGCCAGCAGTTATCTGGATGGCTACACCTTC	CASSYLDGYTF
-	TRBV27	-	TRBJ2-3	TGTGCCAGCAGTCCCGGGGCGTCGATCACAGATACGCAGTATTTT	CASSPGASITDTQYF